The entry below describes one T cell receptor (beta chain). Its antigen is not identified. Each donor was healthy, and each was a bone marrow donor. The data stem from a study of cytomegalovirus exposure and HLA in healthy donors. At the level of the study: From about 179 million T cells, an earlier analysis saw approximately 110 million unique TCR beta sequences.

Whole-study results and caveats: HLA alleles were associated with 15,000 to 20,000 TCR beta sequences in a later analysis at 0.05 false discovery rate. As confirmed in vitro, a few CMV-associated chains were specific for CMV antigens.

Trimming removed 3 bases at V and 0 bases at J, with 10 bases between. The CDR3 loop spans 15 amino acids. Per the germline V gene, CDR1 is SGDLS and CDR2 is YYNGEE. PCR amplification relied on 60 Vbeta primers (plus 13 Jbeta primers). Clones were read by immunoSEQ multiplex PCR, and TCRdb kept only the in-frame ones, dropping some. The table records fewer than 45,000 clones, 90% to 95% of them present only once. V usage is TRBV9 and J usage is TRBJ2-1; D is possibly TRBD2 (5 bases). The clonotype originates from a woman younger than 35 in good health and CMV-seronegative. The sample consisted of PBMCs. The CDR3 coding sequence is TGTGCCAGCAGCGGGAGTGGGAGCTCCTACAATGAGCAGTTCTTC. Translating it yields CASSGSGSSYNEQFF.